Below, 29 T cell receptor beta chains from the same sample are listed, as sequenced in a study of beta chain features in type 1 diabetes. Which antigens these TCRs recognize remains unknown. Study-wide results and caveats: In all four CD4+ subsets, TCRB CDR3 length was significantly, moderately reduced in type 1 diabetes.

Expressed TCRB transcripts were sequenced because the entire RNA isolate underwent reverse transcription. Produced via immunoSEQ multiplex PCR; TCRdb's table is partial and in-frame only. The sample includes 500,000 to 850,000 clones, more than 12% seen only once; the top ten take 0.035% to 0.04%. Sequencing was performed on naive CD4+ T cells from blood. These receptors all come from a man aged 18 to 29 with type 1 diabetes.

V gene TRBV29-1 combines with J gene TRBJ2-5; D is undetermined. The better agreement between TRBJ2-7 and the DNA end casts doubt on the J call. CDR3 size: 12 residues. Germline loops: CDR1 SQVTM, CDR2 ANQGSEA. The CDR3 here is CSVRATSYEQYF. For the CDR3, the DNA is TGCAGCGTTCGGGCAACCTCCTACGAGCAGTACTTC.

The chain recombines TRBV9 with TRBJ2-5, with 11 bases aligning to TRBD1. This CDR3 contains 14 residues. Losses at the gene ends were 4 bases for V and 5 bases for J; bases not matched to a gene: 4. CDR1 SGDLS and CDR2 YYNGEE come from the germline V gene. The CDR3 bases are TGTGCCAGCAGCCGGACAGGGGGCCTGGAGACCCAGTACTTC. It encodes CASSRTGGLETQYF.

Here the CDR3 DNA reads TGTGCCAGCAGCTTAAGCCACGGACCAGACTATGGCTACACCTTC. Its protein is CASSLSHGPDYGYTF. The V call is TRBV7-3, the J call TRBJ1-2, with D hard to call. Germline CDR1 reads SGHTA; CDR2 reads FQGTGA. Trimming removed 1 base from V and 3 bases from J, with 12 bases in between. This CDR3 comprises 15 residues.

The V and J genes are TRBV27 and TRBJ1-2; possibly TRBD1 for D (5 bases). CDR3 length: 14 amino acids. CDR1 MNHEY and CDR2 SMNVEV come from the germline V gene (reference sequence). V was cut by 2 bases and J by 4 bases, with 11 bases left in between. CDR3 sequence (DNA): TGTGCCAGCAGTTTAAGTACAGGACCCTATGGCTACACCTTC. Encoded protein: CASSLSTGPYGYTF.

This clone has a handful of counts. The CDR3 region is CASSIRTGAHEQFF. In DNA, the CDR3 is TGCGCCAGCAGCATCAGGACAGGTGCCCATGAGCAGTTCTTC. The V and J genes are TRBV5-1 and TRBJ2-1; 7 positions agree with TRBD1. The V gene end was trimmed by 4 bases and the J gene end by 8 bases; junction bases not matched to a gene: 9. Germline lookup yields CDR1 SGHRS and CDR2 YFSETQ. The CDR3 runs to 14 residues.

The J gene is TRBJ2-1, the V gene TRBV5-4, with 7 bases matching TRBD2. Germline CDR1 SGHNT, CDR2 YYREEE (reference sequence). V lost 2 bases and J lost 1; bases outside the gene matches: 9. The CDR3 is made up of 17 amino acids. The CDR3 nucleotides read TGTGCCAGCAGCTTACATCCTGCTAGCGGTTCCTACAATGAGCAGTTCTTC. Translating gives CASSLHPASGSYNEQFF.

The CDR3 reads CASSFQGDGGELFF. Here the CDR3 DNA reads TGTGCCAGCAGTTTTCAGGGGGATGGCGGGGAGCTGTTTTTT. The chain employs TRBV27 and TRBJ2-2; 7 bases line up with TRBD1. Trimming took 3 bases from V and 7 from J; bases not matched to a gene: 5. The germline gives CDR1 MNHEY, CDR2 SMNVEV (reference sequence). This CDR3 is built from 14 residues.

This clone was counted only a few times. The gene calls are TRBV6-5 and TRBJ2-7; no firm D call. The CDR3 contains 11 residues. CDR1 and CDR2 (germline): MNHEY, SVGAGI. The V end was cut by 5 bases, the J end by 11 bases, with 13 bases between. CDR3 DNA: TGTGCCAGCAGTCACGAGGCCGCCGAGTACTTC. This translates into CASSHEAAEYF.

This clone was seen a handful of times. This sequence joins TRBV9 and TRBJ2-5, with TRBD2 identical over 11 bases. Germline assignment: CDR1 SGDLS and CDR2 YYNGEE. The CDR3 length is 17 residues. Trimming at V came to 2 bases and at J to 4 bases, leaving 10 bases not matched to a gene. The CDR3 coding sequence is TGTGCCAGCAGCGTCGGGACTAGCGGATTTGAGGGAGAGACCCAGTACTTC. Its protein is CASSVGTSGFEGETQYF.

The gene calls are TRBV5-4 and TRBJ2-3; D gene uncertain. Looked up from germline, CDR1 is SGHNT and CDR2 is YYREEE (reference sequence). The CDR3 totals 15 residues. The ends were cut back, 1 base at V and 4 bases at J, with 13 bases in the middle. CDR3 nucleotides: TGTGCCAGCAGCTTGAAATTGATGATGCCAGATACGCAGTATTTT. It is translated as CASSLKLMMPDTQYF.

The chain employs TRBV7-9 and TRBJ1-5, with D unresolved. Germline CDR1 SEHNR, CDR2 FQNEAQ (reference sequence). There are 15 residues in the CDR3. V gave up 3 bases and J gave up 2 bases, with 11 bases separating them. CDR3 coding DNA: TGTGCCAGCAGCTTCGAGGGCGCCGGCAATCAGCCCCAGCATTTT. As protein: CASSFEGAGNQPQHF.

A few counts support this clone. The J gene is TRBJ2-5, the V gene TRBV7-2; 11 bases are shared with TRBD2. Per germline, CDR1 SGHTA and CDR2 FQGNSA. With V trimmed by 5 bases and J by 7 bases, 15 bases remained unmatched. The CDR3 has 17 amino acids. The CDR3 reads CASSPYSGGALRGTQYF. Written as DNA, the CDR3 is TGTGCCAGCAGCCCCTATAGCGGGGGGGCCCTCCGAGGGACCCAGTACTTC.

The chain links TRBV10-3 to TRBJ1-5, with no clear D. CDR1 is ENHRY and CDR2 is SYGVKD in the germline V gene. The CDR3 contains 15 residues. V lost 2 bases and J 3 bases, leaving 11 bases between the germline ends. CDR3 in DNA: TGTGCCATCAGTGAGAGGGAAGGGAACAATCAGCCCCAGCATTTT. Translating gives CAISEREGNNQPQHF.

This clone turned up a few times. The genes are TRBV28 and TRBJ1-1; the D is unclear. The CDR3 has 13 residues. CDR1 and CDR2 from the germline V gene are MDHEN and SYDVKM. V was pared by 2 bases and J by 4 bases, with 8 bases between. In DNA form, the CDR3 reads TGTGCCAGCAGTTTACCCCACGGCACTGAAGCTTTCTTT. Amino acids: CASSLPHGTEAFF.

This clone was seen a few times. CDR3 residues: CASSPIVGDTEAFF. In DNA form, the CDR3 reads TGTGCCAGCTCACCAATCGTTGGGGACACTGAAGCTTTCTTT. The chain employs TRBV18 and TRBJ1-1; no clear D gene. V lost 2 bases to trimming and J lost 3 bases, with 10 bases between them. Germline V gene sequence: CDR1 KGHSH, CDR2 LQKENI. CDR3 length equals 14 residues.

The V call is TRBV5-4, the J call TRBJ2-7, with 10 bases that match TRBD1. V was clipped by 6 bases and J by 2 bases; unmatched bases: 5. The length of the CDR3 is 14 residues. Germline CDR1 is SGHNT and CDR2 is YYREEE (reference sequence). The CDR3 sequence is CASTTGTGAYEQYF. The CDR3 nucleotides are TGTGCCAGCACCACCGGGACAGGGGCCTACGAGCAGTACTTC.

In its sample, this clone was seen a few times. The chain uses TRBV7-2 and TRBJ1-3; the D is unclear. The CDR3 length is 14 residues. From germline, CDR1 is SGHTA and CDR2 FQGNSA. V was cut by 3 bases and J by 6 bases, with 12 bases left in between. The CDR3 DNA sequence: TGTGCCAGCAGCTTTAGTGGGTTCTCAAACACCATATATTTT. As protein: CASSFSGFSNTIYF.

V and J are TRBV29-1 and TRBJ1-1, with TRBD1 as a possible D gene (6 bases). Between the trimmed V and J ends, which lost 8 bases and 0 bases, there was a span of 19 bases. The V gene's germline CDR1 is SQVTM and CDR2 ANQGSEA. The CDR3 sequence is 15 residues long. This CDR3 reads CSINSGGQMNTEAFF. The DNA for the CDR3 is TGCAGCATCAACTCGGGGGGCCAAATGAACACTGAAGCTTTCTTT.

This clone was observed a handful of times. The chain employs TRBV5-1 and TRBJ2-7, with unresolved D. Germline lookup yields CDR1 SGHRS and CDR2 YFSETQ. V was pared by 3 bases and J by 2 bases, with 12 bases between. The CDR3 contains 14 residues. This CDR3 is CASSWATGAYEQYF. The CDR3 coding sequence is TGCGCCAGCAGCTGGGCGACGGGTGCCTACGAGCAGTACTTC.

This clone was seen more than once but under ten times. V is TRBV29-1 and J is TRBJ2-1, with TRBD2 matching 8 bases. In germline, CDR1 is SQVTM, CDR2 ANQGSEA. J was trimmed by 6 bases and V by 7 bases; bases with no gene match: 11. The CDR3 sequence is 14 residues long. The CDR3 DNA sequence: TGCAGCGGGAGAAAGGGCGCGGGGGGCAATGAGCAGTTCTTC. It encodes CSGRKGAGGNEQFF.

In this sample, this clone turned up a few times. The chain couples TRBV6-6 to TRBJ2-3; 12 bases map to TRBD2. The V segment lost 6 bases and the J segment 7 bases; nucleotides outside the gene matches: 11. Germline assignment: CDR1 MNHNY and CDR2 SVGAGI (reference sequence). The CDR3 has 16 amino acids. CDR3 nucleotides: TGTGCCAGCAGGTCCCGACTAGCGGGAGTCGTATATACGCAGTATTTT. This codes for CASRSRLAGVVYTQYF.

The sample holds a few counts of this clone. CDR3 in amino acids: CATSRQTNEKLFF. CDR3 coding DNA: TGTGCCACCTCTAGACAAACTAATGAAAAACTGTTTTTT. The chain uses TRBV6-5 and TRBJ1-4; D gene ambiguous. This CDR3 contains 13 residues. Trimming shortened V by 10 bases and J by 1 base, and 10 bases separated the two germline ends. Germline V CDR1 and CDR2: MNHEY, SVGAGI.

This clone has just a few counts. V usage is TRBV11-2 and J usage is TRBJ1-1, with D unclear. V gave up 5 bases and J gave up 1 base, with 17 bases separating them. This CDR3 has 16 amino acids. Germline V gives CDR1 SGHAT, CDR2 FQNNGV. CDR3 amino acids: CASSPLVKVKNTEAFF. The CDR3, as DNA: TGTGCCAGCAGCCCCCTTGTGAAGGTTAAGAACACTGAAGCTTTCTTT.

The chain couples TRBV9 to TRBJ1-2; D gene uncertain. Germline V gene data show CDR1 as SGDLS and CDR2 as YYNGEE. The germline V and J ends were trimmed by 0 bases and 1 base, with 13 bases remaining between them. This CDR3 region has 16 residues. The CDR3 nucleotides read TGTGCCAGCAGCGTAGAGCCCCTACAGAGTAACTATGGCTACACCTTC. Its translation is CASSVEPLQSNYGYTF.

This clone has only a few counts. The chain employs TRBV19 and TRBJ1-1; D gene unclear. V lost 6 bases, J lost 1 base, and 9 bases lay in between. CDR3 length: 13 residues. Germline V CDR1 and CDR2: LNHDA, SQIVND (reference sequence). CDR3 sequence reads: CASSFGRNTEAFF. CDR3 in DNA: TGTGCCAGTAGCTTTGGTAGGAACACTGAAGCTTTCTTT.

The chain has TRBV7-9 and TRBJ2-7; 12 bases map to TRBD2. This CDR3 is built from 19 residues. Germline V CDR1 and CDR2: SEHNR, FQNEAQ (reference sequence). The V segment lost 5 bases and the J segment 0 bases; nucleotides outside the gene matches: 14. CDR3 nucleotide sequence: TGTGCCAGCAGCATTGCCGGGACTAGCGGGCGGTCGGGCTCCTACGAGCAGTACTTC. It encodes CASSIAGTSGRSGSYEQYF.

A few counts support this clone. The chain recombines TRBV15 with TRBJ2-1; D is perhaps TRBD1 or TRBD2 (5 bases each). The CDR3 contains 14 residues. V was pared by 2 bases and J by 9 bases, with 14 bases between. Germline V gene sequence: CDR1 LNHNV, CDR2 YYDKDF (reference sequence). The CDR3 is CATSRKGPGTEQFF. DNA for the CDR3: TGTGCCACCAGCAGAAAAGGCCCAGGGACTGAGCAGTTCTTC. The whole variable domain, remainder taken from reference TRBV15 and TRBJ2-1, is DAMVIQNPRYQVTQFGKPVTLSCSQTLNHNVMYWYQQKSSQAPKLLFHYYDKDFNNEADTPDNFQSRRPNTSFCFLDIRSPGLGDTAMYLCATSRKGPGTEQFFGPGTRLTVL.

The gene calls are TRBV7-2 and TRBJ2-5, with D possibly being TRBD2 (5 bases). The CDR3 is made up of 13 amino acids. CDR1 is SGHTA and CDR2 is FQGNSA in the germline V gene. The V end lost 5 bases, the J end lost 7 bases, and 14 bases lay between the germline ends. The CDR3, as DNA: TGTGCCAGCAGCCCCGGGGAGTGGGGGACCCAGTACTTC. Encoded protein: CASSPGEWGTQYF.

Here the CDR3 reads CASSSDLQETQYF. The CDR3, as DNA: TGTGCCAGCAGCTCCGACCTACAAGAGACCCAGTACTTC. This chain links TRBV11-2 with TRBJ2-5; D remains ambiguous. The CDR3 is 13 residues long. CDR1 is SGHAT and CDR2 is FQNNGV in the germline V gene. Between the trimmed V and J ends, which lost 4 bases and 2 bases, there was a span of 8 bases.